This T cell receptor beta chain was documented in a study of blood T cell repertoires in COVID-19. Germline lookup yields CDR1 MNHEY and CDR2 SVGAGI. Unmatched junction bases numbered 9, after V lost 6 bases and J lost 7 bases. The CDR3 length is 15 residues. As originally analysed: How many nucleated cells were present was estimated from reference gene primer amplification. Sequencing used immunoSEQ multiplex PCR; TCRdb keeps in-frame clones, though not all of them. The V and J calls and clone size come from that table; D and trimming were worked out from the DNA. The table shows 30,000 or so clones, with about 83% occurring only once.

Material for sequencing was peripheral blood. This TCR was sampled from a man between 45 and 60 years old with acute or convalescent COVID-19. The rearrangement links TRBV6-5 to TRBJ2-1, with 10 bases matching TRBD1. CDR3 in DNA: TGTGCCAGCAGGGGCGACAGGGGGCCCTGGAATGAGCAGTTCTTC. It is translated as CASRGDRGPWNEQFF.